One sample yielded the 4 T cell receptor beta chains listed below, sequenced in a study of T cells in Graves' hyperthyroidism and ophthalmopathy. The CDR3 regions of TCR beta were amplified from RNA transcripts. First-round RT-PCR targeting the TCR CDR3 was performed with the HTBI primer set. In TCRdb, the multiplex PCR reads were re-called with MiXCR into one record per CDR3 protein. The table shows approximately 600,000 distinct CDR3 sequences, with more than 20% occurring only once. Material for sequencing was blood. The receptors stem from a man under 40 with Graves' ophthalmopathy.

This clonotype was seen ten or more times. The genes are TRBV27 and TRBJ2-5, with a tentative D call TRBD1 (6 bases). This CDR3 region has 15 residues. V was clipped by 6 bases and J by 5 bases, with 19 bases between them. Germline values: CDR1 MNHEY, CDR2 SMNVEV (reference sequence). The CDR3 protein is CASSGTSVKGETQYF. The CDR3 DNA reads TGTGCCAGCAGCGGGACATCAGTTAAAGGGGAGACCCAGTACTTC.

This clonotype was counted only a few times. The rearrangement links TRBV25-1 to TRBJ1-2; no clear D. The V end lost 8 bases, the J end lost 8 bases, and 6 bases lay between the germline ends. This CDR3 has 9 amino acids. Germline V gene data show CDR1 as MGHDK and CDR2 as SYGVNS. CDR3 nucleotides: TGTGCCAGCGAGCGGGGCTACACCTTC. Its translation is CASERGYTF.

The table lists this clonotype with a few counts. The rearrangement joins TRBV5-5 to TRBJ2-7; tentatively, D is TRBD1 or TRBD2 (5 bases each). From germline, CDR1 is SGHKS and CDR2 YYEKEE (reference sequence). V was cut by 4 bases and J by 0 bases, with 14 bases left in between. The CDR3 is made up of 15 amino acids. The CDR3 is CASSQVPGSSYEQYF. CDR3 coding DNA: TGTGCCAGCAGCCAGGTTCCAGGGAGCTCCTACGAGCAGTACTTC. Filled out from reference TRBV5-5 and TRBJ2-7, the complete variable domain reads DAGVTQSPTHLIKTRGQQVTLRCSPISGHKSVSWYQQVLGQGPQFIFQYYEKEERGRGNFPDRFSARQFPNYSSELNVNALLLGDSALYLCASSQVPGSSYEQYFGPGTRLTVT.

This clonotype turned up a few times. The V call is TRBV6-2 or TRBV6-3, the J call TRBJ2-1; 13 bases fit TRBD2. CDR3 length: 15 amino acids. J gave up 14 bases and V 5 bases, and 12 bases lay outside the gene matches. Germline V gene data show CDR1 as MNHEY and CDR2 as SVGEGT. CDR3 in amino acids: CASSPRTSGSDMEFF. The CDR3 DNA sequence: TGTGCCAGCAGTCCGCGGACTAGCGGGAGTGACATGGAGTTCTTC.